This entry features one TCR beta chain sequence. The antigen is unknown. cDNA synthesis used the whole RNA isolate, giving expressed TCRB sequences. Sequencing was performed with immunoSEQ multiplex PCR; in TCRdb, only in-frame clones are kept and a portion is missing. Of some 240,000 clones listed, approximately 11% are singletons. This entry is derived from a study of beta chain features in type 1 diabetes. Study-wide results and caveats: The naive, central memory and Treg TCRB repertoires of patients appeared to be more similar to one another than those of healthy donors. In every one of the four CD4+ subsets, TCRB CDR3s were moderately but significantly shorter in Type 1 diabetes patients.

This clonotype was obtained from a man aged 18 to 29 in good health. Material for sequencing was central memory CD4+ T cells from blood.

CDR3 DNA: TGCGCCAGCAGCCCCGAACCAGTGCAGGTCTACGAGCAGTACTTC. Amino acids: CASSPEPVQVYEQYF. This chain joins TRBV5-1 and TRBJ2-7; D not certain. In germline, CDR1 is SGHRS, CDR2 YFSETQ. The ends were cut back, 4 bases at V and 3 bases at J, with 17 bases in the middle. This CDR3 spans 15 amino acids.